This record covers a single T cell receptor (beta chain). The CDR3 length is 14 residues. CDR1 is KGHDR, CDR2 SFDVKD, per germline. Germline trimming cut 3 bases from V and 5 bases from J; bases unmatched to any gene: 3. These data originate in a study of blood T cell repertoires in COVID-19. Some clones are missing from TCRdb's copy, which holds only in-frame ones; the method was immunoSEQ multiplex PCR. The sample holds around 250,000 clones, over 80% seen once. Cohorts were assigned according to the clinical history that participants reported. It was within 2 weeks before study entry that exposed participants met a COVID-19 case.

This receptor was taken from a woman aged 35 to 49 who had been exposed to COVID-19. V gene TRBV24-1 combines with J gene TRBJ1-1; 9 bases line up with TRBD1. The sequencing input was PBMCs or T cells enriched from blood (not recorded which). Written as DNA, the CDR3 is TGTGCCACCAGTGATCCGGGACAGGGTACTGAAGCTTTCTTT. Translation gives CATSDPGQGTEAFF.